Shown below are 22 T cell receptor beta chains from a single sample sequenced in a study of T cell responses to AZD1222 COVID-19 vaccine. TCRdb's copy holds only in-frame clones and misses some; the assay was immunoSEQ multiplex PCR. This sample has 100,000 or so clones; 85% to 90% occur once, and the top ten carry 3.5% to 4.5%. The material sequenced was peripheral blood, taken on day 0 of AZD1222 vaccination. The receptors stem from an adult in good health.

The chain uses TRBV9 and TRBJ1-5; the D is unclear. Looked up from germline, CDR1 is SGDLS and CDR2 is YYNGEE. Trimming shortened V by 0 bases and J by 4 bases, and 11 bases separated the two germline ends. The CDR3 is made up of 15 amino acids. CDR3 residues: CASSVGGAINQPQHF. As DNA, the CDR3 is TGTGCCAGCAGCGTAGGGGGTGCTATTAATCAGCCCCAGCATTTT.

The V gene is TRBV2, the J gene TRBJ2-2; D not resolved. V shed 9 bases and J shed 0 bases, with 8 bases lying between them. From germline, CDR1 is SNHLY and CDR2 FYNNEI. The CDR3 runs 13 residues. DNA for the CDR3: TGTGCCAGTAGGCCGTCGAACACCGGGGAGCTGTTTTTT. This gives the protein CASRPSNTGELFF.

The rearrangement joins TRBV9 to TRBJ1-2, with 9 bases matching TRBD1. With V trimmed by 4 bases and J by 4 bases, 11 bases remained unmatched. Germline assignment: CDR1 SGDLS and CDR2 YYNGEE. The CDR3 totals 16 residues. The CDR3 is CASSSNPGQGSYGYTF. CDR3 DNA sequence: TGTGCCAGCAGCTCGAACCCGGGACAGGGCAGCTATGGCTACACCTTC.

The rearrangement uses TRBV30 and TRBJ1-2; 7 bases are a match to TRBD1. V shed 4 bases and J 2 bases; nucleotides not matched to a gene: 4. This CDR3 is built from 13 residues. CDR1 GTSNPN and CDR2 SVGIG come from the germline V gene (reference sequence). The CDR3 sequence: CAWIPDRNYGYTF. The CDR3 DNA sequence: TGTGCCTGGATCCCGGACAGGAACTATGGCTACACCTTC. Full variable domain (remainder filled in from reference TRBV30 and TRBJ1-2): SQTIHQWPATLVQPVGSPLSLECTVEGTSNPNLYWYRQAAGRGLQLLFYSVGIGQISSEVPQNLSASRPQDRQFILSSKKLLLSDSGFYLCAWIPDRNYGYTFGSGTRLTVV.

The CDR3 DNA is TGTGCCAGCAGCCAGGGGACAGGGGCCCAAACTTTCTTT. Its translation is CASSQGTGAQTFF. The chain joins TRBV3-1 (or the pseudogene TRBV3-2) to TRBJ1-1, with 10 positions matching TRBD1. Trimming took 3 bases from V and 12 from J; bases not matched to a gene: 7. CDR1 is LGHDT and CDR2 is YNNKEL in the germline V gene (reference sequence). CDR3 length: 13 amino acids.

The gene calls are TRBV5-4 and TRBJ1-1, with 9 bases matching TRBD1. The germline CDR1 and CDR2 sequences are SGHNT and YYREEE (reference sequence). J was trimmed by 7 bases and V by 6 bases; bases with no gene match: 13. The CDR3 has 15 residues. DNA of the CDR3: TGTGCCAGCATCCCGAGCCTACAGGGGGCTAGTGAAGCTTTCTTT. Translation: CASIPSLQGASEAFF.

The rearrangement uses TRBV5-6 and TRBJ2-7; 8 nucleotides agree with TRBD1. This CDR3 is built from 16 residues. Germline V lookup: CDR1 SGHDT, CDR2 YYEEEE. Germline trimming cut 3 bases from V and 5 bases from J; bases unmatched to any gene: 13. CDR3 sequence reads: CASSSRPGTGFNEQYF. The DNA of the CDR3 is TGTGCCAGCAGCTCCCGCCCCGGGACAGGATTTAACGAGCAGTACTTC.

This sequence joins TRBV3-1 (or the pseudogene TRBV3-2) and TRBJ2-3; 7 bases align to TRBD1. There are 14 residues in the CDR3. Germline CDR1 reads LGHDT; CDR2 reads YNNKEL (reference sequence). Trimming cost V 4 bases and J 5 bases; bases outside gene matches: 6. In DNA, the CDR3 is TGTGCCAGCAGCCGAAGAGGGACAGTAGATACGCAGTATTTT. This codes for CASSRRGTVDTQYF.

J is TRBJ2-5 and V is TRBV4-3; D gene uncertain. The CDR3 is 15 residues long. Germline CDR1 reads LGHNA; CDR2 reads YSLEER. Trimming stripped 0 bases from V and 2 bases from J, with 10 bases between. CDR3: CASSQDFTVQETQYF. The CDR3, as DNA: TGCGCCAGCAGCCAAGATTTTACCGTGCAAGAGACCCAGTACTTC.

The chain combines TRBV5-5 with TRBJ1-1; unclear D gene. CDR1 is SGHKS and CDR2 is YYEKEE in the germline V gene (reference sequence). CDR3 size: 14 residues. Trimming shortened V by 4 bases and J by 0 bases, and 10 bases separated the two germline ends. CDR3 residues: CASSPRPMNTEAFF. The CDR3 nucleotides read TGTGCCAGCAGCCCCAGGCCCATGAACACTGAAGCTTTCTTT.

This chain connects TRBV11-2 to TRBJ1-1, with 11 nucleotides matching TRBD1. Trimming cost V 3 bases and J 0 bases; bases outside gene matches: 3. This CDR3 spans 16 amino acids. The V gene's germline CDR1 is SGHAT and CDR2 FQNNGV. CDR3 in DNA: TGTGCCAGCAGCTTTTGGACAGGGGGCGTGAACACTGAAGCTTTCTTT. Amino acid sequence: CASSFWTGGVNTEAFF. The variable domain in full, with the rest retrieved from reference TRBV11-2 and TRBJ1-1, is EAGVAQSPRYKIIEKRQSVAFWCNPISGHATLYWYQQILGQGPKLLIQFQNNGVVDDSQLPKDRFSAERLKGVDSTLKIQPAKLEDSAVYLCASSFWTGGVNTEAFFGQGTRLTVV.

The V gene is TRBV20-1, the J gene TRBJ2-7; D remains ambiguous. This CDR3 region has 11 residues. Per germline, CDR1 DFQATT and CDR2 SNEGSKA (reference sequence). Deletions cut 1 base from V and 4 bases from J, with 5 bases between. As DNA, the CDR3 is TGCAGTGCTAGAGGGTGGTACGAGCAGTACTTC. Translating it yields CSARGWYEQYF.

This clone was picked up a small number of times. V and J are TRBV15 and TRBJ2-1; D is undetermined. The CDR3 covers 14 residues. CDR1 and CDR2 from the germline V gene are LNHNV and YYDKDF (reference sequence). V was trimmed by 0 bases and J by 1 base, leaving 4 bases between them. CDR3 protein: CATSRDMSYNEQFF. The CDR3, as DNA: TGTGCCACCAGCAGAGACATGTCCTACAATGAGCAGTTCTTC.

The rearrangement links TRBV4-1 to TRBJ1-2; 7 nucleotides align to TRBD1. The ends lost 1 base at V and 6 bases at J; junction bases unmatched: 5. Germline V gene sequence: CDR1 MGHRA, CDR2 YSYEKL. The CDR3 sequence is 14 residues long. CDR3 protein: CASSQVGRGDGYTF. CDR3 coding DNA: TGCGCCAGCAGCCAAGTGGGCAGGGGGGATGGCTACACCTTC.

The chain couples TRBV11-3 to TRBJ2-3; no definite D call. This CDR3 comprises 14 residues. V dropped 1 base and J dropped 4 bases, with 9 bases sitting between them. The germline V gene encodes CDR1 SGHNT and CDR2 YENEEA. The CDR3 region is CASSLVASADTQYF. DNA for the CDR3: TGTGCCAGCAGCTTAGTCGCTTCAGCAGATACGCAGTATTTT.

This clone was counted only a few times. The J gene is TRBJ2-3, the V gene TRBV4-1; D is unresolved. This CDR3 is built from 14 residues. Trimming shortened V by 5 bases and J by 3 bases, and 12 bases separated the two germline ends. In germline, CDR1 is MGHRA, CDR2 YSYEKL. The chain's CDR3 is CASSSGRTTDTQYF. CDR3 nucleotide sequence: TGCGCCAGCAGCTCCGGACGCACTACAGATACGCAGTATTTT.

The table lists this clone with a count of one. The V and J genes are TRBV9 and TRBJ2-3; the match to TRBD2 covers 7 bases. This CDR3 has 17 residues. V gave up 4 bases and J gave up 6 bases; unmatched junction bases: 17. Germline V gives CDR1 SGDLS, CDR2 YYNGEE. The DNA of the CDR3 is TGTGCCAGCAGCACTTACAAGGGAGGGTTGGATTACGATACGCAGTATTTT. This gives the protein CASSTYKGGLDYDTQYF.

V and J are TRBV7-8 and TRBJ1-4; perhaps TRBD1 as D (5 bases). With 10 bases removed from V and 2 bases from J, the gap between germline ends came to 11 bases. Per germline, CDR1 SGHVS and CDR2 FQNEAQ. The CDR3 covers 13 residues. The CDR3 DNA is TGTGCCATCCGGTGGGGGACTAATGAAAAACTGTTTTTT. Translating it yields CAIRWGTNEKLFF.

The chain is built from TRBV28 and TRBJ1-1; perhaps TRBD1 as D (6 bases). V was cut by 4 bases and J by 0 bases, with 15 bases left in between. The germline CDR1 and CDR2 sequences are MDHEN and SYDVKM. The CDR3 extends over 16 amino acids. The chain's CDR3 is CASSSGDGDMNTEAFF. CDR3 nucleotide sequence: TGTGCCAGCAGTTCAGGGGACGGGGACATGAACACTGAAGCTTTCTTT.

In its sample, this clone was seen once. The chain is built from TRBV6-5 and TRBJ1-1; 8 bases are a match to TRBD1. Germline trimming cut 6 bases from V and 6 bases from J; bases unmatched to any gene: 3. Looked up from germline, CDR1 is MNHEY and CDR2 is SVGAGI. This CDR3 is 12 amino acids long. This chain's CDR3 is CASSLQGAEAFF. The CDR3 bases are TGTGCCAGCAGCCTACAGGGGGCTGAAGCTTTCTTT.

The CDR3 is CSASLFSLAKNIQYF. The CDR3 DNA is TGCAGTGCTAGTTTATTCTCCTTAGCCAAAAACATTCAGTACTTC. This sequence joins TRBV20-1 and TRBJ2-4; unclear D gene. CDR1 is DFQATT, CDR2 SNEGSKA, per germline (reference sequence). The CDR3 is 15 amino acids. V lost 3 bases and J lost 0, with 12 bases in between.

The V gene is TRBV7-9, the J gene TRBJ1-1; D may be TRBD1 (6 bases). V lost 1 base and J lost 7, with 10 bases in between. The CDR3 sequence is 13 residues long. Germline CDR1 and CDR2: SEHNR and FQNEAQ (reference sequence). The CDR3 bases are TGTGCCAGCAGCTTAGGTTCGGACAGTGAAGCTTTCTTT. It codes for CASSLGSDSEAFF.